This TCR beta chain came from a study of blood T cell repertoires in COVID-19. The wider study: Collection of acute and convalescent COVID-19 samples took place in the United States, Italy and Spain.

Trimming at V came to 3 bases and at J to 7 bases, leaving 11 bases not matched to a gene. CDR1 KGHDR and CDR2 SFDVKD come from the germline V gene. The length of the CDR3 is 17 residues. The data were produced by immunoSEQ multiplex PCR, yet TCRdb's version contains in-frame clones alone and is incomplete. The sample holds approximately 380,000 clones, approximately 81% seen once. The TCR originated in a woman aged 18-30 years with acute or convalescent COVID-19. The chain joins TRBV24-1 to TRBJ1-6, with TRBD1 identical over 7 bases. The sample was peripheral blood. This CDR3 is CATSDATGSGRNSPLHF. The DNA of the CDR3 is TGTGCCACCAGTGATGCGACAGGGAGCGGTCGGAATTCACCCCTCCACTTT.